This TCR beta chain was identified during a study of neurological immune-mediated disorders. This clonotype occurred a few times. No antigen is known for it. The method for making cDNA was 5'RACE, and it used 10-nucleotide random UMIs. A single record per CDR3 protein comes from TCRdb applying MiXCR to the 5' RACE reads. The sample includes over 35,000 distinct CDR3 sequences, roughly 2.5% of them seen just once. The CDR3 sequence is 16 residues long. The J segment lost 1 base and the V segment lost 5 bases, leaving 6 bases of the junction unmatched. Germline values: CDR1 SGHNT, CDR2 YENEEA. Points from the study as a whole: There was no association between the multiple sclerosis repertoire cluster and any clinical or MRI feature. Across subjects, expanded clones had no CDR3 amino acid sequences in common, pointing to private repertoires in all groups.

This clonotype was sampled from a young man with multiple sclerosis. The sample comprised PBMCs. The chain uses TRBV11-3 and TRBJ2-3; 10 bases agree with TRBD2. The CDR3 nucleotides read TGTGCCAGCAGCCCTAGCGGGAGTTCTGGCACAGATACGCAGTATTTT. Its translation: CASSPSGSSGTDTQYF.